Sequencing of this T cell receptor beta chain was carried out in a study of shared clonotypes between healthy human individuals. Background on the study: The study used three CD4 naive, three CD4 memory, two CD8 naive and one CD8 memory plate per donor.

The data were produced by immunoSEQ multiplex PCR, yet TCRdb's version contains in-frame clones alone and is incomplete. The repertoire holds hundreds of thousands of clones, with around 72% as singletons. This clone came up a few times. Its target is not known. General observations from the study: Around 5% was the fraction of naive CD4 clonotypes found shared across a handful of donors. Sequencing depth was a factor that was expected to affect clonotype sharing among donors.

Losses at the gene ends were 4 bases for V and 0 bases for J; bases not matched to a gene: 22. CDR1 and CDR2 (germline): GTSNPN, SVGIG (reference sequence). The CDR3 sequence is 20 residues long. The sequencing sample was made of memory CD4+ T cells sorted from blood. This sample's subset: CD45RA-negative fraction. This sequence originates from a woman under 40 in good health. The chain uses TRBV30 and TRBJ1-1; 8 bases are shared with TRBD1. As DNA, the CDR3 is TGTGCCTGGAAGGTGAGAAGGGGTCCGGAATACAGGGGGATGAACACTGAAGCTTTCTTT. Protein sequence: CAWKVRRGPEYRGMNTEAFF. Full variable domain (outside the CDR3, taken from reference TRBV30 and TRBJ1-1): SQTIHQWPATLVQPVGSPLSLECTVEGTSNPNLYWYRQAAGRGLQLLFYSVGIGQISSEVPQNLSASRPQDRQFILSSKKLLLSDSGFYLCAWKVRRGPEYRGMNTEAFFGQGTRLTVV.